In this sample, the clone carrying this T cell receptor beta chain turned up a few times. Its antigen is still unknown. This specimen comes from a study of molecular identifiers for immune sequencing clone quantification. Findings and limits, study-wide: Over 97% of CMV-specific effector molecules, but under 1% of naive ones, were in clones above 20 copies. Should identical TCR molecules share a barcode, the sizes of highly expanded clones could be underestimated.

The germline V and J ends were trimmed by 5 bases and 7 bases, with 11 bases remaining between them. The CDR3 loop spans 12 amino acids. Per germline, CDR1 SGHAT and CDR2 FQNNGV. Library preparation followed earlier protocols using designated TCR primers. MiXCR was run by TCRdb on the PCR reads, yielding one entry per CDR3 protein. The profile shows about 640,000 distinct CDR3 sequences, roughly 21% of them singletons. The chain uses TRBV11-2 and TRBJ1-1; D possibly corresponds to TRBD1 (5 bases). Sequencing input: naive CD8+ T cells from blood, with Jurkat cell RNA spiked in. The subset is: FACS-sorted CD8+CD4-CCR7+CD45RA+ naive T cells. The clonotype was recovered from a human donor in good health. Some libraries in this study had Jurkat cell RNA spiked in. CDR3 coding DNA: TGTGCCAGCAGCCACGAGACAGTTGAAGCTTTCTTT. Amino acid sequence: CASSHETVEAFF.